This TCR beta chain was found in a study of T cell repertoires in cytomegalovirus infection. Study information: Selected CMV epitopes included recently identified HLA-C-restricted ones as well as well-studied HLA-B-restricted ones. Study conclusions and caveats: It was HLA-C-restricted CMV-specific TCR beta clonotypes that dominated the response ex vivo. Summed frequency of shared TCR beta families picked out CMV carriers who also had the relevant HLA.

CDR1 is MNHEY, CDR2 SMNVEV, per germline (reference sequence). V was clipped by 5 bases and J by 12 bases; unmatched bases: 13. There are 14 residues in the CDR3. About this clonotype: As yet, its antigen is unknown.

Using its own MiXCR run on the reads, TCRdb lists one record per CDR3 protein. Here the sample spans some 800,000 distinct CDR3 sequences, about 31% being singletons. The sequence came from a human donor in good health (CMV status not recorded). Some clones in this sample may be carry-over from other donors' samples. The material was cultured CD8+ T cells from PBMCs, obtained from culture after CMV antigen stimulation. This chain uses TRBV27 with TRBJ2-1; 7 nucleotides line up with TRBD1. The CDR3 loop reads CASSVLSGGLGQFF. CDR3 nucleotide sequence: TGTGCCAGCAGTGTTCTATCAGGGGGTTTGGGGCAGTTCTTC.